One and the same sample provided the 29 T cell receptor beta chains below, sequenced in a study of radiotherapy plus CTLA-4 blockade in lung cancer. Sequencing used immunoSEQ multiplex PCR; TCRdb keeps in-frame clones, though not all of them. The sample has 90,000 to 95,000 clones, under 90% seen once. The sequencing here drew on peripheral blood, taken from a patient treated with radiotherapy plus ipilimumab. These receptors originate from a human donor with non-small cell lung cancer who had stable disease on radiotherapy plus ipilimumab.

This clone appeared once. The rearrangement links TRBV7-3 to TRBJ2-5, with 8 bases lining up with TRBD1. Germline values: CDR1 SGHTA, CDR2 FQGTGA. The CDR3 runs to 14 residues. Unmatched junction bases numbered 6, after V lost 5 bases and J lost 4 bases. The CDR3 sequence: CASSRQGRRETQYF. The CDR3 DNA is TGTGCCAGCAGCCGACAGGGGCGTAGAGAGACCCAGTACTTC.

The V gene is TRBV7-6, the J gene TRBJ2-3; 11 nucleotides match TRBD2. The CDR3 loop spans 16 amino acids. V dropped 4 bases and J dropped 1; count of bases not matched to a gene: 4. CDR1 is SGHVS and CDR2 is FNYEAQ in the germline V gene. The CDR3 protein is CASSSNSGGGTDTQYF. The CDR3 coding sequence is TGTGCCAGCAGCTCAAATAGCGGGGGGGGCACAGATACGCAGTATTTT.

The J gene is TRBJ2-7, the V gene TRBV19, with 10 bases fitting TRBD1. Germline assignment: CDR1 LNHDA and CDR2 SQIVND (reference sequence). The CDR3 spans 13 residues. With 4 bases clipped from V and 6 bases from J, the junction kept 3 bases outside the gene matches. The CDR3 reads CASSKDRGFEQYF. The CDR3 DNA follows: TGTGCCAGTAGTAAGGACAGGGGGTTCGAGCAGTACTTC.

The J gene is TRBJ1-6, the V gene TRBV28, with D possibly TRBD1 on 5 matching bases. The germline gives CDR1 MDHEN, CDR2 SYDVKM. Trimming removed 6 bases at V and 0 bases at J, with 12 bases between. There are 16 residues in the CDR3. The CDR3 reads CASRRDLSSYNSPLHF. The CDR3 bases are TGTGCCAGCAGAAGGGACTTAAGCTCCTATAATTCACCCCTCCACTTT.

This clone has only a few counts. The chain carries TRBV11-1 and TRBJ1-2; D uncertain. Germline values: CDR1 SGHAT, CDR2 FQDESV (reference sequence). Trimming shortened V by 5 bases and J by 4 bases, and 11 bases separated the two germline ends. This CDR3 contains 13 residues. In DNA form, the CDR3 reads TGTGCCAGCAGCCCCGCCGGGCGCTATGGCTACACCTTC. It translates to CASSPAGRYGYTF.

V is TRBV7-2 and J is TRBJ1-5; D gene ambiguous. V lost 1 base to trimming and J lost 4 bases, with 11 bases between them. Germline V gene lookup returns CDR1 SGHTA and CDR2 FQGNSA. The CDR3 runs 15 residues. The CDR3 spells CASSLGRNWNQPQHF. In nucleotides, the CDR3 is TGTGCCAGCAGCTTAGGCAGGAACTGGAATCAGCCCCAGCATTTT. Combining the CDR3 with reference TRBV7-2 and TRBJ1-5 gives the whole variable domain GAGVSQSPSNKVTEKGKDVELRCDPISGHTALYWYRQSLGQGLEFLIYFQGNSAPDKSGLPSDRFSAERTGGSVSTLTIQRTQQEDSAVYLCASSLGRNWNQPQHFGDGTRLSIL.

In DNA, the CDR3 is TGTGCCAGCTCAACGGGCCCACAGGGAAATCAGCCCCAGCATTTT. Encoded protein: CASSTGPQGNQPQHF. This chain joins TRBV18 and TRBJ1-5, with D possibly TRBD1 on 6 matching bases. CDR3 length: 15 residues. Germline V gives CDR1 KGHSH, CDR2 LQKENI. Trimming took off 5 bases at V and 4 bases at J, with 15 bases between the two ends.

The rearrangement uses TRBV28 and TRBJ2-1; 10 nucleotides align to TRBD1. Per the germline V gene, CDR1 is MDHEN and CDR2 is SYDVKM. V shed 2 bases, J shed 5 bases, and the junction held 6 bases outside the gene matches. The CDR3 runs to 16 residues. The CDR3 here is CASSLLGTGDHNEQFF. The CDR3 nucleotides are TGTGCCAGCAGTTTACTCGGGACAGGGGACCACAATGAGCAGTTCTTC.

The chain uses TRBV27 and TRBJ1-6; D perhaps matches TRBD1 (6 bases). Germline V gene sequence: CDR1 MNHEY, CDR2 SMNVEV (reference sequence). There are 15 residues in the CDR3. Trimming cost V 5 bases and J 7 bases, with 15 bases left between them. The CDR3 spells CASSPLGGGNSPLHF. The CDR3 DNA reads TGTGCCAGCAGTCCCCTGGGGGGCGGAAATTCACCCCTCCACTTT.

V gene TRBV2 combines with J gene TRBJ2-3; 9 bases line up with TRBD1. The CDR3 runs 14 residues. The junction had 6 bases not matched to a gene; V was cut back by 7 bases and J by 4 bases. Germline V gene data show CDR1 as SNHLY and CDR2 as FYNNEI. The CDR3 protein is CASKRQGEADTQYF. CDR3 bases: TGTGCCAGCAAGCGACAGGGGGAGGCAGATACGCAGTATTTT.

The genes are TRBV18 and TRBJ2-5, with D possibly being TRBD1 (6 bases). The germline V gene has CDR1 KGHSH and CDR2 LQKENI. This CDR3 comprises 15 residues. V lost 4 bases, J lost 2 bases, and 14 bases lay in between. CDR3 in amino acids: CASSRQRTEQETQYF. CDR3 nucleotides: TGTGCCAGCTCACGACAAAGGACAGAACAAGAGACCCAGTACTTC.

The CDR3 sequence is CASGTVSTDTQYF. In nucleotides, the CDR3 is TGTGCCAGCGGGACAGTGAGCACAGATACGCAGTATTTT. The chain recombines TRBV6-1 with TRBJ2-3; 7 positions match TRBD1. The CDR3 consists of 13 residues. Germline CDR1 is MNHNS and CDR2 is SASEGT. V lost 8 bases and J lost 0; bases outside the gene matches: 2.

V is TRBV29-1 and J is TRBJ1-4, with 7 bases aligning to TRBD1. Germline CDR1 is SQVTM and CDR2 is ANQGSEA. The length of the CDR3 is 13 residues. J was trimmed by 8 bases and V by 7 bases; bases with no gene match: 10. The CDR3 DNA is TGCAGCGCCAGACAGGGAGGCACCGAAAAACTGTTTTTT. Its translation is CSARQGGTEKLFF. Full variable domain (remainder filled in from reference TRBV29-1 and TRBJ1-4): SAVISQKPSRDICQRGTSLTIQCQVDSQVTMMFWYRQQPGQSLTLIATANQGSEATYESGFVIDKFPISRPNLTFSTLTVSNMSPEDSSIYLCSARQGGTEKLFFGSGTQLSVL.

The V gene is TRBV5-4, the J gene TRBJ1-2; the D gene is possibly TRBD1 (5 bases). Deletions cut 3 bases from V and 8 bases from J, with 8 bases between. This CDR3 is 11 amino acids long. In germline, CDR1 is SGHNT, CDR2 YYREEE (reference sequence). CDR3 bases: TGTGCCAGCAGCTACGACAGAGGCTACACCTTC. This codes for CASSYDRGYTF.

The V call is TRBV19, the J call TRBJ2-7; 9 nucleotides agree with TRBD1. The germline gives CDR1 LNHDA, CDR2 SQIVND (reference sequence). This CDR3 is 15 amino acids long. Trimming removed 6 bases from V and 2 bases from J; junction bases left unmatched: 8. CDR3 amino acids: CASRRTGAQPYEQYF. CDR3 DNA sequence: TGTGCCAGTAGGCGGACAGGGGCACAGCCCTACGAGCAGTACTTC.

The gene calls are TRBV5-1 and TRBJ2-2; 9 bases are a match to TRBD2. This CDR3 is built from 19 residues. The V segment lost 6 bases and the J segment 1 base; nucleotides outside the gene matches: 16. CDR1 is SGHRS and CDR2 is YFSETQ in the germline V gene. The CDR3 sequence: CASNPLVAGAGGNTGELFF. The CDR3 DNA sequence: TGCGCCAGCAACCCCTTGGTCGCCGGAGCGGGGGGGAACACCGGGGAGCTGTTTTTT. The entire variable domain, with the rest obtained from reference TRBV5-1 and TRBJ2-2, is as follows: KAGVTQTPRYLIKTRGQQVTLSCSPISGHRSVSWYQQTPGQGLQFLFEYFSETQRNKGNFPGRFSGRQFSNSRSEMNVSTLELGDSALYLCASNPLVAGAGGNTGELFFGEGSRLTVL.

This chain joins TRBV7-9 and TRBJ2-7; tentative D call: TRBD2 (5 bases). CDR3 length equals 14 residues. Trimming removed 1 base from V and 1 base from J, with 8 bases in between. Germline V lookup: CDR1 SEHNR, CDR2 FQNEAQ (reference sequence). Written as DNA, the CDR3 is TGTGCCAGCAGCTTAGTGGAGGCGTCCTACGAGCAGTACTTC. Protein product: CASSLVEASYEQYF.

The chain uses TRBV27 and TRBJ1-2; 9 bases are shared with TRBD1. This CDR3 region has 18 residues. The germline V gene encodes CDR1 MNHEY and CDR2 SMNVEV (reference sequence). V was pared by 6 bases and J by 2 bases, with 16 bases of the junction left unmatched. The CDR3 sequence: CASRWFGGTGISNYGYTF. The CDR3 nucleotides are TGTGCCAGCAGGTGGTTCGGAGGGACAGGGATATCAAACTATGGCTACACCTTC.

This clone has just one count. CDR3 bases: TGTGCCAGCAGAACCCCAGCGGGGGGGTACAATGAGCAGTTCTTC. Translating it yields CASRTPAGGYNEQFF. The gene calls are TRBV28 and TRBJ2-1; TRBD2 aligns across 10 bases. This CDR3 contains 15 residues. CDR1 and CDR2 from the germline V gene are MDHEN and SYDVKM. V gave up 6 bases and J gave up 4 bases; unmatched junction bases: 6.

The chain carries TRBV5-1 and TRBJ2-3; D gene uncertain. This CDR3 is 15 amino acids long. The germline V and J ends were trimmed by 6 bases and 0 bases, with 14 bases remaining between them. Germline V gives CDR1 SGHRS, CDR2 YFSETQ. The CDR3: CASTQRLSSTDTQYF. The CDR3 region has the DNA TGCGCCAGCACTCAGAGGCTGTCTAGCACAGATACGCAGTATTTT.

V gene TRBV11-2 combines with J gene TRBJ2-1; 9 bases are a match to TRBD2. V lost 3 bases to trimming and J lost 4 bases; unmatched junction nucleotides: 4. CDR3 size: 15 residues. In germline, CDR1 is SGHAT, CDR2 FQNNGV. CDR3 bases: TGTGCCAGCAGCTTCGGGACTAGCTCTTACAATGAGCAGTTCTTC. Protein product: CASSFGTSSYNEQFF.

This clone has a handful of counts. The chain employs TRBV28 and TRBJ2-7, with TRBD2 matching 11 bases. Germline V gene sequence: CDR1 MDHEN, CDR2 SYDVKM. The CDR3 contains 15 residues. Germline trimming cut 5 bases from V and 3 bases from J; bases unmatched to any gene: 6. The CDR3 loop is CASSAGTSGIYEQYF. The CDR3 DNA sequence: TGTGCCAGCAGTGCCGGGACTAGCGGTATCTACGAGCAGTACTTC.

This chain uses TRBV5-1 with TRBJ2-7; the D call may be TRBD1 or TRBD2 (5 bases each). The V gene lost 4 bases and the J gene lost 5 bases, with 22 bases spanning the gap. Germline V gene lookup returns CDR1 SGHRS and CDR2 YFSETQ. The CDR3 runs to 16 residues. The CDR3 DNA reads as TGCGCCAGCAGCAGAGGCCCGGGGCTAGTCACCAACGAGCAGTACTTC. Protein product: CASSRGPGLVTNEQYF.

The gene calls are TRBV7-9 and TRBJ1-4; tentatively, D is TRBD1 (5 bases). The CDR3 length is 15 residues. Germline CDR1 and CDR2: SEHNR and FQNEAQ (reference sequence). V was clipped by 1 base and J by 7 bases, with 13 bases between them. CDR3 amino acids: CASSLDIGGPEKLFF. The CDR3, as DNA: TGTGCCAGCAGCTTAGATATTGGGGGTCCTGAAAAACTGTTTTTT.

This clone was seen only a few times. This specimen includes other DNA sequences encoding the same CDR3. This sequence joins TRBV6-5 and TRBJ2-5; 11 nucleotides line up with TRBD2. The CDR3 covers 16 residues. Germline loops: CDR1 MNHEY, CDR2 SVGAGI. The V gene end was trimmed by 0 bases and the J gene end by 1 base; junction bases not matched to a gene: 1. For the CDR3, the DNA is TGTGCCAGCAGTTACTCGGGGACTAGCGGCCAAGAGACCCAGTACTTC. As protein: CASSYSGTSGQETQYF.

This CDR3 is CASSPGTGSYEQYF. CDR3 nucleotides: TGCGCCAGCAGCCCGGGGACAGGGTCCTACGAGCAGTACTTC. V gene TRBV4-3 combines with J gene TRBJ2-7; 9 bases are a match to TRBD1. The germline V gene has CDR1 LGHNA and CDR2 YSLEER. The CDR3 is 14 residues long. V was clipped by 4 bases and J by 1 base; unmatched bases: 2.

Comment on this clone: Within the sample, other DNA sequences also encode this same CDR3. The gene calls are TRBV29-1 and TRBJ2-2; D possibly uses TRBD1 or TRBD2 (5 bases each). Germline-derived CDR1 and CDR2 are SQVTM and ANQGSEA. Trimming shortened V by 4 bases and J by 2 bases, and 20 bases separated the two germline ends. The CDR3 extends over 17 amino acids. The CDR3 is CSVAGTGTGLNTGELFF. The CDR3 nucleotides read TGCAGCGTTGCGGGTACCGGGACGGGGTTAAACACCGGGGAGCTGTTTTTT.

The rearrangement joins TRBV7-3 to TRBJ2-1; weak D call: TRBD1 (6 bases). This CDR3 has 13 residues. The V end was cut by 1 base, the J end by 6 bases, with 7 bases between. Germline V gene sequence: CDR1 SGHTA, CDR2 FQGTGA. The CDR3, as DNA: TGTGCCAGCAGCTTAATACAGGGCAATGAGCAGTTCTTC. Translating gives CASSLIQGNEQFF.

The chain combines TRBV30 with TRBJ2-3; D could derive from TRBD1 or TRBD2 (5 bases each). Between the trimmed V and J ends, which lost 3 bases and 1 base, there was a span of 11 bases. Germline CDR1 reads GTSNPN; CDR2 reads SVGIG (reference sequence). This CDR3 comprises 14 residues. Here the CDR3 reads CAWRAQGGTDTQYF. CDR3 coding DNA: TGTGCCTGGAGGGCTCAGGGAGGCACAGATACGCAGTATTTT.